The rows below give T cell receptor beta chains drawn from one sample of a study of Graves' ophthalmopathy and Graves' hyperthyroidism. TCRdb re-analysed the multiplex PCR reads in MiXCR, keeping a single row per CDR3 protein. The sample lists approximately 1.2 million distinct CDR3 sequences; about 36% were seen once. The sample was peripheral blood or thyroid tissue (not recorded which). These receptors originate from an adult man with Graves' hyperthyroidism. The conserved cysteine and the conserved F or W are not part of the CDR3 here. Size is stated for part of the rows, as once, few or many counts, or as a class when the clone is expanded.

J	V	size	CDR3
TRBJ2-6	TRBV14	NA	ASSRQSGTSPSGANVLT
TRBJ2-2	TRBV20-1	NA	SAGTGKITNTGELF
TRBJ2-5	TRBV3-1	many	ASSQVPGRQTQY
TRBJ2-7	TRBV6-5	NA	ASNYLDNYEQY
TRBJ2-6	TRBV7-9	many	ASSPWGRTTGANVLT
TRBJ2-2	TRBV12-3/TRBV12-4	NA	ASKPTPGLGGTGELF
TRBJ2-6	TRBV6-5	many	ASSTNPGDSGANVLT
TRBJ2-2	TRBV27	NA	ASRQVGSTGELF
TRBJ1-1	TRBV20-1	NA	SATYSSNTEAF
TRBJ1-2	TRBV7-9	few	ASSLRQGGNYGYT
TRBJ1-4	TRBV5-1	NA	ASSLGRLPGTGGVTEKLF
TRBJ1-2	TRBV5-6	NA	ASSAYLGDYGYT
TRBJ1-1	TRBV25-1	NA	ASQDGANTEAF
TRBJ1-2	TRBV9	many	ASSLTGQYGYT
TRBJ1-5	TRBV30	few	AWSLGSNQPQH
TRBJ2-5	TRBV7-2	once	ASSLRGGGNTGMYQETQY
TRBJ1-4	TRBV7-9	NA	ASSGGTGHNEKLF
TRBJ1-1	TRBV6-1	NA	ASSEAAWDWGTEAF
TRBJ2-5	TRBV28	few	ASTLVAARVETQY
TRBJ1-5	TRBV10-3	many	AISESVAGYQPQH
TRBJ2-7	TRBV7-8	few	ASSSLSGPSSYEQY
TRBJ1-2	TRBV2	few	ASSDARNYGYT
TRBJ2-7	TRBV7-8	many	ASSLGPRGSTSYEQY
TRBJ1-5	TRBV10-3	many	AISGQGQNQPQH
TRBJ1-1	TRBV5-6	many	ASSLQAEAF
TRBJ1-4	TRBV2	many	ASSGGQGGGEKLF
TRBJ1-2	TRBV27	few	ASSTWGGNGYT
TRBJ2-5	TRBV7-7	many	ASSSTGQGAQETQY
TRBJ1-6	TRBV27	few	ASSFLGSNSPLH
TRBJ2-2	TRBV29-1	NA	NAAGQGFANTGELF
TRBJ2-7	TRBV7-9	NA	ASSFSLAGGPSGEQY
TRBJ1-2	TRBV10-3	NA	AISPRDRGGGYT
TRBJ1-5	TRBV5-1	NA	ASSNASGQPQH
TRBJ2-6	TRBV19	many	ASSPQSTGANVLT
TRBJ1-5	TRBV7-9	NA	ASSQQATVQPQH
TRBJ2-7	TRBV7-2	many	ASSSSRLAGSVEQY
TRBJ1-3	TRBV7-2	many	ASSLTPGTSSGNTIY
TRBJ2-5	TRBV5-1	NA	ASGQGAWETQY
TRBJ1-2	TRBV7-8	many	ASSLAPGTSLGYT
TRBJ2-7	TRBV5-1	NA	ASSLSQGTVLYEQY
TRBJ2-6	TRBV7-8	many	ASSRLSGANVLT
TRBJ1-5	TRBV7-9	NA	ASSLMGAGDNQPQH
TRBJ1-5	TRBV5-1	NA	ASSADAGNQPQH
TRBJ2-5	TRBV7-9	NA	ASSSGAVETQY
TRBJ2-5	TRBV15	NA	ATSRDLAGGVQETQY
TRBJ1-1	TRBV11-2	many	ASSPLGEAF
TRBJ2-7	TRBV4-3	many	ASSQDRGNYEQY
TRBJ1-1	TRBV19	many	ATQGPYAEAF
TRBJ2-7	TRBV7-9	many	ASSFFGDEQY
TRBJ2-3	TRBV29-1	many	SACRQGSTDTQY
TRBJ2-1	TRBV24-1	NA	ATSGSAESSYNEQF